Included here is one TCR beta chain sequence, with context. These data belong to a study of control samples from healthy donors and cancer patients. The ends lost 8 bases at V and 6 bases at J; junction bases unmatched: 10. Germline CDR1 MRHNA, CDR2 SNTAGT. The CDR3 consists of 14 residues. Clones were read by immunoSEQ multiplex PCR, and TCRdb kept only the in-frame ones, dropping some. Of about 180,000 clones listed, around 91% were seen once; the top ten hold 1.4%. This TCR derives from a woman aged 45-60 years in good health. Sequenced sample: blood. This rearrangement joins TRBV6-4 to TRBJ1-5, with 7 bases fitting TRBD1. The CDR3: CASHPRGEGQPQHF. The DNA of the CDR3 is TGTGCCAGCCACCCCAGGGGGGAAGGTCAGCCCCAGCATTTT.